This T cell receptor (beta chain) is from a study of vaccination and CD4 T cells after COVID-19 (dated by TCRdb to about 2022). Some background on the complete study: The convalescent cohort comprised six males and four females, including two Hispanic individuals, seven Caucasians, two Asians and one multiracial person. Participants got two doses of the Pfizer-BioNTech BNT162b2 vaccine (n=8) or two doses of the Moderna mRNA-1273 vaccine (n=2). Post-COVID blood samples were collected from convalescent patients a median of around 96 days after diagnosis, with a range of about 30 to 161 days. The time from the second vaccine dose to post-vaccine blood sampling had a median of approximately 72 days and ranged from roughly 13 to 241 days. For stimulating the cultures, overlapping spike peptide pools were used, derived from SARS-CoV-2 as well as from the common cold coronaviruses HCoV-NL63, HCoV-OC43 and HCoV-229E. In control cultures, a CEFX viral epitope pool was used as positive control, an HIV-1 Nef peptide pool was used as negative control, or no peptide was added. The spike-specific CD4+ TCR repertoire was compared before and after mRNA vaccination in 10 to 11 COVID-19 convalescent patients and a handful of infection-naive healthy vaccine recipients. The study at large found these results: The median number of SARS-CoV-2-reactive clonotypes rose from under 25 after infection to 38 after vaccination, but the change was not significant. Of the vaccine-specific clones in convalescent patients, 304 of 307, or nearly all, reacted only to SARS-CoV-2 spike and did not cross-react with common cold coronaviruses. Relatively few convalescent patients were included in the study, and early timepoints after natural infection were not analyzed. Among the post-vaccine SARS-CoV-2-reactive clones in convalescent patients, a median 86.3% showed up only after vaccination, which suggests vaccine-specific priming.

Trimming accounts for 5 bases at V and 3 bases at J, while the number of junction bases matched to no gene is 4. From a lookup of the germline V gene (reference sequence), CDR1 and CDR2 are DFQATT and SNEGSKA. Including cysteine and phenylalanine, the CDR3 has 13 amino acids. Only the CDR3 DNA stays, 39 bases, in frame from base 1. Comments on this clonotype: Its antigen is unknown. Base qualities are not recorded, but no much larger clone differs from it by a single base.

This sample's treatment or condition label indicates: approximately 9-day PBMC culture with coronavirus spike peptide pools or control peptides (ViraFEST assay). To expand antigen-specific T cells with peptide pools and then pick out the expanded clonotypes through TCR sequencing, the study relied on the ViraFEST assay. Negative nucleocapsid antibody tests taken both before and after vaccination confirmed that the healthy vaccine recipients had no prior SARS-CoV-2 infection. Each well held around 1.9 million PBMCs cultured with roughly 10 ug/ml peptide pools in IMDM containing around 5.5% human AB serum and 10 IU/ml IL-2. Half of the culture medium was replaced with fresh IL-2-containing medium on days 3 and 7. CD4+ T cells were isolated after approximately 10 days of culture through negative selection using the EasySep CD4+ T cell isolation kit. PBMCs were separated from whole blood using Ficoll-Paque Plus gradient centrifugation and then either used fresh or cryopreserved at -140C. In general, triplicate wells were set up for every culture condition.

Receptor amplification or capture employed PCR. TCR sequencing of DNA from cultured CD4+ T cells used the Oncomine TCR Beta short-read assay at the Johns Hopkins FTIC core. Genomic DNA was extracted from the cultured CD4+ T cells with the QIAamp micro DNA kit. Oncomine TCR Beta libraries made from cultured CD4+ T cells were pooled using unique dual indexes and sequenced on an Illumina iSeq 100. In the authors' own workflow: Non-productive sequences were filtered out, and CDR3s that did not start with C, did not end with F or W, or were shorter than 7 amino acids were discarded. Antigen-specific clonotypes were identified with the MANAFEST web application by comparing peptide-stimulated wells with reference and other culture wells. To be called positive, a clone needed an FDR below 0.05, an odds ratio above 5, and a productive frequency above 0.1% in at least two of three replicate wells. Cross-reactive clonotypes were defined as significantly expanded in both SARS-CoV-2 spike wells and at least one common cold coronavirus spike condition. CDR3 homology was assessed with Levenshtein distances (stringdist) and unrooted phylogenetic trees (ape) in R version 3.6.1. The public sequencing data were trimmed at Q25 with fastp and processed into clonotypes with MiXCR by TCRdb, which kept only in-frame beta chains. Rows are combined by CDR3 protein, so each entry shows the most common genes and DNA. TCRdb's processing, not the study's, gives the V and J calls here. The sample contains approximately 20,000 distinct CDR3 sequences, approximately 80% of them found a single time. In total, the top ten clones hold about a sixth of the sample.

This sequence originates from a human donor who received a COVID-19 vaccine. The chain couples TRBV20-1 to TRBJ2-1; TRBD1 matches 7 bases in the middle. The sample consisted of CD4+ T cells from blood, cultured in vitro, taken after SARS-CoV-2 vaccination. The nucleotide sequence is TGCAGTGCTGCCGGGACAGTCTACAATGAGCAGTTCTTC. It encodes CSAAGTVYNEQFF.